The next 18 T cell receptor beta chains were all read from a single sample in a study of Graves' ophthalmopathy and Graves' hyperthyroidism. Amplification of TCR beta CDR3 regions used RNA transcripts. RT-PCR in the first round used HTBI primers; a second-round multiplex PCR followed. MiXCR was run by TCRdb on the multiplex PCR reads, yielding one entry per CDR3 protein. The data show some 390,000 distinct CDR3 sequences, with roughly 18% seen just once and roughly 1.4% held by the top ten. The sequencing input was peripheral blood. Receptors originate from a woman aged 18-29 years with Graves' ophthalmopathy.

At least ten counts were recorded for this clonotype. This chain uses TRBV24-1 with TRBJ2-1; 13 nucleotides line up with TRBD2. This CDR3 contains 15 residues. J lost 9 bases, V lost 3 bases, and 4 bases had no gene match. The germline V gene has CDR1 KGHDR and CDR2 SFDVKD. CDR3 region: CATSDGLAGAGEQFF. In nucleotides, the CDR3 is TGTGCCACCAGTGATGGACTAGCGGGAGCGGGTGAGCAGTTCTTC.

The chain links TRBV6-2 or TRBV6-3 to TRBJ2-5; tentatively, D is TRBD2 (6 bases). The germline V gene encodes CDR1 MNHEY and CDR2 SVGEGT. Trimming stripped 7 bases from V and 2 bases from J, with 11 bases between. The CDR3 has 13 amino acids. The CDR3 DNA reads TGTGCCAGCACCATAGGACTACAAGAGACCCAGTACTTC. Translating gives CASTIGLQETQYF.

The V call is TRBV28, the J call TRBJ2-7; D might be TRBD2 (7 bases). The CDR3 totals 16 residues. In germline, CDR1 is MDHEN, CDR2 SYDVKM. The V and J ends lost 6 bases and 1 base respectively, with 19 bases between them. The CDR3 reads CASSSSGGAMSYEQYF. Written as DNA, the CDR3 is TGTGCCAGCAGCTCATCGGGGGGCGCAATGTCCTACGAGCAGTACTTC. The variable domain in full, with the rest retrieved from reference TRBV28 and TRBJ2-7, is DVKVTQSSRYLVKRTGEKVFLECVQDMDHENMFWYRQDPGLGLRLIYFSYDVKMKEKGDIPEGYSVSREKKERFSLILESASTNQTSMYLCASSSSGGAMSYEQYFGPGTRLTVT.

This clonotype was seen more than once but under ten times. The chain has TRBV6-5 and TRBJ2-7; 7 nucleotides line up with TRBD2. Germline V gene data show CDR1 as MNHEY and CDR2 as SVGAGI. The length of the CDR3 is 14 residues. With 0 bases clipped from V and 2 bases from J, the junction kept 1 base outside the gene matches. The CDR3 loop reads CASSYSSGPYEQYF. The CDR3 DNA sequence: TGTGCCAGCAGTTACTCTAGCGGGCCCTACGAGCAGTACTTC.

The chain is built from TRBV19 and TRBJ1-1; D possibly corresponds to TRBD1 (5 bases). This CDR3 is 13 amino acids long. CDR1 is LNHDA, CDR2 SQIVND, per germline (reference sequence). V was trimmed by 3 bases and J by 7 bases, leaving 12 bases between them. The DNA for the CDR3 is TGTGCCAGTAGTATGCCGGGACGGAATGAAGCTTTCTTT. Translating gives CASSMPGRNEAFF.

This clonotype was detected many times. The chain couples TRBV6-2 or TRBV6-3 to TRBJ1-5; D not resolved. CDR3 length equals 19 residues. V was trimmed by 0 bases and J by 3 bases, leaving 21 bases between them. Germline values: CDR1 MNHEY, CDR2 SVGEGT. The CDR3 here is CASSYSLAVPGGDNQPQHF. The DNA for the CDR3 is TGTGCCAGCAGTTACTCTCTCGCCGTGCCAGGTGGGGACAATCAGCCCCAGCATTTT.

This clonotype was observed at least ten times. The V gene is TRBV12-3 or TRBV12-4, the J gene TRBJ1-5; D remains unclear. With 3 bases removed from V and 3 bases from J, the gap between germline ends came to 12 bases. CDR3 length: 15 amino acids. The CDR3 is CASSFGSANNQPQHF. CDR3 DNA sequence: TGTGCCAGCAGTTTTGGATCAGCGAACAATCAGCCCCAGCATTTT.

There are a few counts of this clonotype. The V and J genes are TRBV30 and TRBJ2-7; 8 positions match TRBD2. The CDR3 loop spans 11 amino acids. Unmatched junction bases numbered 8, after V lost 7 bases and J lost 9 bases. Germline CDR1 reads GTSNPN; CDR2 reads SVGIG (reference sequence). In nucleotides, the CDR3 is TGTGCCTCCGGGGGGGAAGGAGCGCAGTACTTC. It specifies CASGGEGAQYF.

This clonotype was recorded at least ten times. This chain uses TRBV7-8 with TRBJ1-1; no reliable D call. The V end lost 1 base, the J end lost 2 bases, and 8 bases lay between the germline ends. The CDR3 is 14 residues long. From germline, CDR1 is SGHVS and CDR2 FQNEAQ. The chain's CDR3 is CASSLVSRNTEAFF. CDR3 DNA sequence: TGTGCCAGCAGCTTAGTATCCCGAAACACTGAAGCTTTCTTT. Full variable domain (outside the CDR3, taken from reference TRBV7-8 and TRBJ1-1): GAGVSQSPRYKVAKRGQDVALRCDPISGHVSLFWYQQALGQGPEFLTYFQNEAQLDKSGLPSDRFFAERPEGSVSTLKIQRTQQEDSAVYLCASSLVSRNTEAFFGQGTRLTVV.

This clonotype was detected ten times or more. The chain recombines TRBV29-1 with TRBJ2-2, with D possibly matching TRBD1 (6 bases). Trimming cost V 6 bases and J 5 bases, with 13 bases left between them. Germline CDR1 and CDR2: SQVTM and ANQGSEA. The CDR3 extends over 13 amino acids. CDR3 bases: TGCAGCGTATTCAACAGGGTGACCGGGGAGCTGTTTTTT. Protein product: CSVFNRVTGELFF.

This clonotype was observed a handful of times. In DNA form, the CDR3 reads TGCGCCAGCAGCTTCGAGTTAGGGACTTCCGGGGAGCTGTTTTTT. As protein: CASSFELGTSGELFF. The chain links TRBV5-1 to TRBJ2-2, with D possibly being TRBD2 (6 bases). The CDR3 is 15 amino acids. Trimming took 2 bases from V and 6 from J, leaving 14 bases between them. Looked up from germline, CDR1 is SGHRS and CDR2 is YFSETQ.

The table lists this clonotype with a count of one. This rearrangement joins TRBV7-2 to TRBJ1-5, with a weak D call TRBD1 (6 bases). Germline V gene lookup returns CDR1 SGHTA and CDR2 FQGNSA. There are 15 residues in the CDR3. The ends were cut back, 5 bases at V and 4 bases at J, with 15 bases in the middle. DNA of the CDR3: TGTGCCAGCAGCCTCTTAGGGACATCGAATCAGCCCCAGCATTTT. This codes for CASSLLGTSNQPQHF.

This clonotype appeared many times. The chain links TRBV9 to TRBJ1-6; D ambiguous. This CDR3 contains 13 residues. Trimming took off 7 bases at V and 7 bases at J, with 12 bases between the two ends. Germline V gene lookup returns CDR1 SGDLS and CDR2 YYNGEE. The CDR3 bases are TGTGCCAGCGACCCAGAGCCAAATTCACCCCTCCACTTT. Protein product: CASDPEPNSPLHF.

This clonotype was detected many times. J is TRBJ1-2 and V is TRBV12-3 or TRBV12-4; D gene unclear. Between the trimmed V and J ends, which lost 3 bases and 2 bases, there was a span of 7 bases. This CDR3 has 13 amino acids. DNA of the CDR3: TGTGCCAGCAGTTTCTCGGGGAACTATGGCTACACCTTC. Protein sequence: CASSFSGNYGYTF.

This clonotype occurred many times. This chain joins TRBV6-2 or TRBV6-3 and TRBJ1-1; maybe TRBD1 (6 bases). Germline lookup yields CDR1 MNHEY and CDR2 SVGEGT. This CDR3 has 15 residues. The germline V and J ends were trimmed by 3 bases and 4 bases, with 15 bases remaining between them. The CDR3 DNA reads TGTGCCAGCAGTTATGGCGGGGGCATAGGCACTGAAGCTTTCTTT. It codes for CASSYGGGIGTEAFF.

The chain links TRBV11-2 to TRBJ2-6, with D maybe TRBD2 (5 bases). CDR3 length: 16 residues. Germline V lookup: CDR1 SGHAT, CDR2 FQNNGV. The V and J ends lost 2 bases and 3 bases respectively, with 11 bases between them. CDR3 region: CASSLRGGFGANVLTF. The DNA for the CDR3 is TGTGCCAGCAGCTTACGGGGTGGGTTTGGGGCCAACGTCCTGACTTTC. Supplemented by reference TRBV11-2 and TRBJ2-6, the full variable domain reads EAGVAQSPRYKIIEKRQSVAFWCNPISGHATLYWYQQILGQGPKLLIQFQNNGVVDDSQLPKDRFSAERLKGVDSTLKIQPAKLEDSAVYLCASSLRGGFGANVLTFGAGSRLTVL.

This clonotype has a handful of counts. This chain links TRBV6-1 with TRBJ1-2; a weak D match, TRBD1 (5 bases). Looked up from germline, CDR1 is MNHNS and CDR2 is SASEGT. Trimming took 1 base from V and 4 from J, leaving 10 bases between them. This CDR3 is built from 14 residues. The CDR3 DNA follows: TGTGCCAGCAGTGAAGTAACAGGCTTCTATGGCTACACCTTC. This gives the protein CASSEVTGFYGYTF.

This clonotype was observed at least ten times. The chain recombines TRBV30 with TRBJ1-2; D is ambiguous. The CDR3 runs 12 residues. V was clipped by 5 bases and J by 5 bases, with 12 bases between them. CDR1 is GTSNPN, CDR2 SVGIG, per germline (reference sequence). This CDR3 is CAWAGSTYGYTF. In DNA form, the CDR3 reads TGTGCCTGGGCCGGGAGCACTTATGGCTACACCTTC.